The 4 T cell receptor beta chains below come from one sample, sequenced in a study of CD8 T cells in Susac syndrome. Roughly 0.45 to 1 ug RNA was reverse transcribed with random hexamers. A single record per CDR3 protein comes from TCRdb applying MiXCR to the immunoSEQ multiplex PCR reads. The data hold under 200,000 distinct CDR3 sequences, with around 90% observed a single time. Sequencing used CD4+ T cells from PBMCs. These receptor sequences come from a human donor with Susac syndrome.

The CDR3 bases are TGCGCCAGCAGCCTTTTCCCTCGGACAGGGGTAAACTTTAACTATGGCTACACCTTC. Its protein is CASSLFPRTGVNFNYGYTF. The chain couples TRBV4-1 to TRBJ1-2, with 9 bases aligning to TRBD1. CDR1 and CDR2 (germline): MGHRA, YSYEKL. The CDR3 runs 19 residues. Trimming cost V 4 bases and J 1 base; bases outside gene matches: 16.

This sequence joins TRBV19 and TRBJ1-2; D may be TRBD1 (5 bases). The CDR3 runs to 13 residues. Trimming pared 8 bases from V and 4 bases from J, leaving 14 bases between. CDR1 is LNHDA, CDR2 SQIVND, per germline (reference sequence). CDR3 sequence (DNA): TGTGCCAGTTGCCCGGGACCGAGCTATGGCTACACCTTC. This gives the protein CASCPGPSYGYTF.

This sequence joins TRBV9 and TRBJ2-2; D may be TRBD2 (5 bases). Trimming cost V 0 bases and J 7 bases, with 7 bases left between them. There are 13 residues in the CDR3. CDR1 and CDR2 from the germline V gene are SGDLS and YYNGEE. The CDR3 DNA is TGTGCCAGCAGCGTAGCGGGAAACGGGGAGCTGTTTTTT. It is translated as CASSVAGNGELFF.

V gene TRBV21-1 combines with J gene TRBJ1-2; the D call TRBD1 from the table was never checked on the DNA. TRBV21-1 is assigned pseudogene status. The CDR3 loop spans 15 amino acids. The CDR3 protein is CASSRSNGGPYGYTF. CDR3 in DNA: TGTGCCAGCAGCAGATCCAATGGGGGGCCCTATGGCTACACCTTC.